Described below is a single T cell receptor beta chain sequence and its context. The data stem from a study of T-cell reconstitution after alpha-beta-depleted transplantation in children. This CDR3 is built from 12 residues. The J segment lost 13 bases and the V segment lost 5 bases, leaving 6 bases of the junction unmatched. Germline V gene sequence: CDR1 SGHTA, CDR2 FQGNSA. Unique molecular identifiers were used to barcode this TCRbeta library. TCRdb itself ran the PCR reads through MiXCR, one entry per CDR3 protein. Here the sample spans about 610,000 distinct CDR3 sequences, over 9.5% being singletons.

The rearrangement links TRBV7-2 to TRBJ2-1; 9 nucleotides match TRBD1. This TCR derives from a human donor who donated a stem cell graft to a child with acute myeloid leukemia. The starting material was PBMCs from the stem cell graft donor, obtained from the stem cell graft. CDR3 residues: CASSTTDRGQFF. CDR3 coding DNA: TGTGCCAGCAGCACGACGGACAGGGGCCAGTTCTTC.